Sequencing of this TCR beta chain was carried out in a study of blood T cell repertoires in COVID-19. For the study at large: T cells, B-cell-depleted T cells, or PBMCs supplied cDNA or gDNA.

V shed 2 bases and J shed 3 bases, with 19 bases lying between them. The germline CDR1 and CDR2 sequences are SGHTA and FQGNSA. The CDR3 loop spans 17 amino acids. Measured with immunoSEQ multiplex PCR; TCRdb has only the in-frame clones, and not every one. The sample carries about 310,000 clones, 80% to 90% recorded once. In assigning cohorts, the study relied on participant-reported clinical history. Two negative PCRs, clearance, or symptom resolution had been documented for recovered Cohort 3 donors. This sequence joins TRBV7-2 and TRBJ1-1, with D possibly matching TRBD1 (6 bases). Material: PBMCs or T cells enriched from blood (not recorded which). The receptor comes from a man aged 30 to 39 who had recovered from COVID-19. CDR3 residues: CASSLKVGSGAYTEAFF. The CDR3 DNA reads TGTGCCAGCAGCTTAAAAGTCGGGTCAGGGGCCTACACTGAAGCTTTCTTT.